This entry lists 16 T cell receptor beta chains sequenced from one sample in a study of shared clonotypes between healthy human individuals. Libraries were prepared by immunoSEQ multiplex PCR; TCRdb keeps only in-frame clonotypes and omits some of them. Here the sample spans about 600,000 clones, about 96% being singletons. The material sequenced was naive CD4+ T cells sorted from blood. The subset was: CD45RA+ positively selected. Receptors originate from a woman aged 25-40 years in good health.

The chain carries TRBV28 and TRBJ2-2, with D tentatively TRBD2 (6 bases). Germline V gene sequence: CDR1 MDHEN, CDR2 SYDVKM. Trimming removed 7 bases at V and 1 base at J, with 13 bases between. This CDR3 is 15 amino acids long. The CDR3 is CASIYRRGNTGELFF. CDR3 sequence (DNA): TGTGCCAGCATCTACAGGCGGGGGAACACCGGGGAGCTGTTTTTT.

For the CDR3, the DNA is TGTGCCAGCAGTGAGGGGAGTCCGTCCGGGAATCAGTATTTT. This gives the protein CASSEGSPSGNQYF. The chain uses TRBV6-1 and TRBJ2-3; a weak D match, TRBD2 (5 bases). The CDR3 spans 14 residues. The V gene's germline CDR1 is MNHNS and CDR2 SASEGT. V lost 3 bases and J lost 12, with 19 bases in between.

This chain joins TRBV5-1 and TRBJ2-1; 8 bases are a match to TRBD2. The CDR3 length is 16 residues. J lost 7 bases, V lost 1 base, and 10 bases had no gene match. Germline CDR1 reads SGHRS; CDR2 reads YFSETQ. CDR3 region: CASSLIREVAGNEQFF. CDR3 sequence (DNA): TGCGCCAGCAGCTTGATTCGGGAGGTAGCGGGAAATGAGCAGTTCTTC.

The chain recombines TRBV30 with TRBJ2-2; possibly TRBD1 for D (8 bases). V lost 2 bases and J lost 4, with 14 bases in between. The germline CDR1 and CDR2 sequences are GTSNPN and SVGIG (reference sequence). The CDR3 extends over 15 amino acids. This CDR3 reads CAWSSGTGVTGELFF. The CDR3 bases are TGTGCCTGGAGTAGCGGGACAGGAGTCACCGGGGAGCTGTTTTTT.

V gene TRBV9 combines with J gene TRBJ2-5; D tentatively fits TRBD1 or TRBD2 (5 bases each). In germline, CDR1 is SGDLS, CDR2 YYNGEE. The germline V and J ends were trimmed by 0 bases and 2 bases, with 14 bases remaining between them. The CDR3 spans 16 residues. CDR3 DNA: TGTGCCAGCAGCGTAGAATTTGGGGGATCACAAGAGACCCAGTACTTC. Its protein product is CASSVEFGGSQETQYF.

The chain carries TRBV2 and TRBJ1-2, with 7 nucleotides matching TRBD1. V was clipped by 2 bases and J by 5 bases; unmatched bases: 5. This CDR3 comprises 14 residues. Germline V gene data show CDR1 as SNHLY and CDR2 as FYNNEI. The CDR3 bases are TGTGCCAGCAGTGAACAGGGGGAGAGTTATGGCTACACCTTC. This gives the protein CASSEQGESYGYTF.

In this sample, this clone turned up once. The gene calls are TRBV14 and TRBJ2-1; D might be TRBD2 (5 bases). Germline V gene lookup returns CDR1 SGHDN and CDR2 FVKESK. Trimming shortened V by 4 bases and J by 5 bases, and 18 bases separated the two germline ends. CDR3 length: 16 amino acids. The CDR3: CASSPPGVATHNEQFF. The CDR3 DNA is TGTGCCAGCAGCCCCCCCGGGGTAGCGACCCACAATGAGCAGTTCTTC. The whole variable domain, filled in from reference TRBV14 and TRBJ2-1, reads EAGVTQFPSHSVIEKGQTVTLRCDPISGHDNLYWYRRVMGKEIKFLLHFVKESKQDESGMPNNRFLAERTGGTYSTLKVQPAELEDSGVYFCASSPPGVATHNEQFFGPGTRLTVL.

In nucleotides, the CDR3 is TGTGCCACCAGCAGAAAAGGGGGGAATCAGCCCCAGCATTTT. Protein product: CATSRKGGNQPQHF. This chain links TRBV15 with TRBJ1-5, with D perhaps matching TRBD1 (6 bases). Trimming left V 2 bases short and J 4 bases short, with 9 bases between. The CDR3 is 14 residues long. Germline lookup yields CDR1 LNHNV and CDR2 YYDKDF (reference sequence). Full variable domain (outside the CDR3, taken from reference TRBV15 and TRBJ1-5): DAMVIQNPRYQVTQFGKPVTLSCSQTLNHNVMYWYQQKSSQAPKLLFHYYDKDFNNEADTPDNFQSRRPNTSFCFLDIRSPGLGDTAMYLCATSRKGGNQPQHFGDGTRLSIL.

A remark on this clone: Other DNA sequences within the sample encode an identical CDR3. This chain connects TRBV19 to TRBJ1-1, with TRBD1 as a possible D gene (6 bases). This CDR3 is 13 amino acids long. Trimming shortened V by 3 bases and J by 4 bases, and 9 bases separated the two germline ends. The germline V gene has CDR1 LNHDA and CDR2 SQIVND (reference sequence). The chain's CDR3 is CASSIQGSTEAFF. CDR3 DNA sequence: TGTGCCAGTAGTATCCAGGGGTCCACTGAAGCTTTCTTT.

The CDR3 reads CASRGGGQGSYTF. CDR3 bases: TGTGCCAGCAGGGGGGGTGGACAGGGCAGCTACACCTTC. The chain combines TRBV28 with TRBJ1-2, with 8 bases that match TRBD1. The CDR3 contains 13 residues. The germline V gene has CDR1 MDHEN and CDR2 SYDVKM. With 6 bases clipped from V and 9 bases from J, the junction kept 9 bases outside the gene matches.

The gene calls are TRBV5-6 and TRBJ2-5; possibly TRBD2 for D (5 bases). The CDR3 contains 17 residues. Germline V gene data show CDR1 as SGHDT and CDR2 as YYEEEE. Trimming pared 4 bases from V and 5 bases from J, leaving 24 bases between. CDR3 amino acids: CASSRLDFYSLGETQYF. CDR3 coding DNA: TGTGCCAGCAGCCGACTGGACTTTTACTCCTTAGGGGAGACCCAGTACTTC.

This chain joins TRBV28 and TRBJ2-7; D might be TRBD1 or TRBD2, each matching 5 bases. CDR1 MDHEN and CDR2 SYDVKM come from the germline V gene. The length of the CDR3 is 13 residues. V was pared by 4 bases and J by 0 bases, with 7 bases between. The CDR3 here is CASSSGTSYEQYF. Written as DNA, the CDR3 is TGTGCCAGCAGTTCCGGGACCTCCTACGAGCAGTACTTC. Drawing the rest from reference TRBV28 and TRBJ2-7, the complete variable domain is DVKVTQSSRYLVKRTGEKVFLECVQDMDHENMFWYRQDPGLGLRLIYFSYDVKMKEKGDIPEGYSVSREKKERFSLILESASTNQTSMYLCASSSGTSYEQYFGPGTRLTVT.

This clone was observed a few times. The CDR3 spells CASSSDPNTEAFF. CDR3 nucleotides: TGTGCCAGCAGCTCGGACCCGAACACTGAAGCTTTCTTT. The rearrangement joins TRBV5-4 to TRBJ1-1; D gene uncertain. Germline CDR1 reads SGHNT; CDR2 reads YYREEE (reference sequence). There are 13 residues in the CDR3. The V and J ends lost 3 bases and 1 base respectively, with 7 bases between them.

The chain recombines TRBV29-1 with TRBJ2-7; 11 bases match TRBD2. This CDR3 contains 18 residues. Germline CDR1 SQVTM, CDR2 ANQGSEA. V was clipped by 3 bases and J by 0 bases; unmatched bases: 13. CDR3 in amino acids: CSVEAVTSGILGSYEQYF. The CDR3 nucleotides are TGCAGCGTTGAGGCCGTGACTAGCGGGATCCTAGGCTCCTACGAGCAGTACTTC.

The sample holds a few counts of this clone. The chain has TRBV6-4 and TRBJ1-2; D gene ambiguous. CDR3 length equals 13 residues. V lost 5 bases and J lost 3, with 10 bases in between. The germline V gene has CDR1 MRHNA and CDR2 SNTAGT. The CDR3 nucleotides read TGTGCCAGCAGTCCGAACCTACACTATGGCTACACCTTC. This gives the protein CASSPNLHYGYTF.

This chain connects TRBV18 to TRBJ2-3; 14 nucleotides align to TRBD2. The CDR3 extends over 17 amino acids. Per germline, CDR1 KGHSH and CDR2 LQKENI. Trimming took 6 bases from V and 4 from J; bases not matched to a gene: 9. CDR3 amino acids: CASSPGLAGEWADTQYF. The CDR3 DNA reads TGTGCCAGCTCTCCGGGACTAGCGGGAGAATGGGCAGATACGCAGTATTTT.